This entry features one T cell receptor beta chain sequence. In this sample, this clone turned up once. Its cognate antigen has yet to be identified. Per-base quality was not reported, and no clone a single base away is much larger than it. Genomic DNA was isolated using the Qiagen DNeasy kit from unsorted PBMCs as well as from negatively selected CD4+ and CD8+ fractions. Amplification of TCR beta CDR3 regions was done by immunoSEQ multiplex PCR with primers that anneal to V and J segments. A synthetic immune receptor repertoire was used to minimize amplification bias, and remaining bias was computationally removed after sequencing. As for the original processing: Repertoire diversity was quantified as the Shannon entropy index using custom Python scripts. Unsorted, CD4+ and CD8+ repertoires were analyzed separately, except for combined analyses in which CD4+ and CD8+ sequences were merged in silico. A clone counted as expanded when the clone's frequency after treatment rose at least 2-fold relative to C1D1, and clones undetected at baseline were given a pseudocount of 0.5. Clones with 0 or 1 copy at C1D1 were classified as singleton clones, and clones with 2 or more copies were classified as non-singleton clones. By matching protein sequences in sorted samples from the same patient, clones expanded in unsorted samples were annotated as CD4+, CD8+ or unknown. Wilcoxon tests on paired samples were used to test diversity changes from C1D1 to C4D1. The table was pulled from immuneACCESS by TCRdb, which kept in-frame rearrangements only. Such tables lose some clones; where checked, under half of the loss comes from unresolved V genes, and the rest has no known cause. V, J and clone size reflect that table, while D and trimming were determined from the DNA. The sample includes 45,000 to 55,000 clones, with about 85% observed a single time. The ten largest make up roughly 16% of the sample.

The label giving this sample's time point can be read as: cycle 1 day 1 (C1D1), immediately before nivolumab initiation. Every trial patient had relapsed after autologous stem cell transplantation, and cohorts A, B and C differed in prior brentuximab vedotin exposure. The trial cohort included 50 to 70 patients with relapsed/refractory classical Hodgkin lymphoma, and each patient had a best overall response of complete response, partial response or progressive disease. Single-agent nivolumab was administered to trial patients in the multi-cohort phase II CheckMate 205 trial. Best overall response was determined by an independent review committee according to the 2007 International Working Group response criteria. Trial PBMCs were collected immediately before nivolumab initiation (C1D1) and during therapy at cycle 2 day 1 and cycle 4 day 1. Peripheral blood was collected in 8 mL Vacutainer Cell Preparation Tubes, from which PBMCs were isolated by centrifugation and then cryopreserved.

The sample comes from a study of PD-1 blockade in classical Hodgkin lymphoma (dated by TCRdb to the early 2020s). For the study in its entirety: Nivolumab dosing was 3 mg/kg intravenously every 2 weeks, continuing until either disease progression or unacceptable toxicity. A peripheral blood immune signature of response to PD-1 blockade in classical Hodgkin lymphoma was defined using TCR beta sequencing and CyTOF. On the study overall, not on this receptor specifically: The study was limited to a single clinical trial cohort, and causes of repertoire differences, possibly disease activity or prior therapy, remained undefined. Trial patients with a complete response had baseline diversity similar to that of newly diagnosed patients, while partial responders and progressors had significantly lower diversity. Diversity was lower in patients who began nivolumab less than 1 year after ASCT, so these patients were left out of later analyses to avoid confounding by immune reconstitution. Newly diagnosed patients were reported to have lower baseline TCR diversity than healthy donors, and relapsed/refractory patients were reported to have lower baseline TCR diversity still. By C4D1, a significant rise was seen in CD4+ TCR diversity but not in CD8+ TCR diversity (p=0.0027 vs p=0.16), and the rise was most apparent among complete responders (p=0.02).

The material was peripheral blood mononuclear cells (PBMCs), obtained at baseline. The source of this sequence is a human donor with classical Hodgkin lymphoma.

The DNA sequence reads TGTGCCAGTAGCCTGGGTTTGGGGGCGTCGAATGAGCAGTTCTTC. The resulting protein is CASSLGLGASNEQFF. The chain couples TRBV19 to TRBJ2-1; TRBD1 could be the D gene, as 6 bases match. For CDR1 and CDR2, the germline V gene (reference sequence) lists LNHDA and SQIVND. The cysteine opens and the phenylalanine closes a CDR3 of 15 amino acids. Only the CDR3 part of the read is kept: 45 bases, read in frame from the first base. V loses 6 bases, J loses 7 bases, and the germline ends lie 19 bases apart.